Listed below are T cell receptor beta chains from one sample, sequenced in a study of patients and donors after allogeneic stem cell transplantation. One entry per CDR3 protein results from TCRdb running MiXCR on the RT-PCR reads. Among more than 850,000 distinct CDR3 sequences listed, roughly 18% were seen once. The sample comprised blood, either unsorted or a sorted T cell fraction (not recorded which). These receptors all stem from a human donor who was either an allogeneic HSCT recipient or a stem cell or donor lymphocyte infusion donor (not recorded which). It is not recorded whose cells these are; they may come from a transplant donor. Each CDR3 is given with its conserved first and last residue. D genes are given only for firm matches. Clone size is given for some rows only: seen once, a few or many times, or a class if the clone is expanded.

clone_size	v_call	d_call	j_call	cdr3_aa	cdr3_nt
many	TRBV7-2	.	TRBJ2-4	CASSNPRTSLAKNIQYF	TGTGCCAGCAGCAACCCGCGTACGTCCTTAGCCAAAAACATTCAGTACTTC
.	TRBV20-1	TRBD1	TRBJ2-7	CSAWDRAYEQYF	TGCAGTGCTTGGGACAGAGCCTACGAGCAGTACTTC
few	TRBV24-1	.	TRBJ2-2	CATRAAAGGELFF	TGTGCCACCAGGGCCGCCGCGGGCGGGGAGCTGTTTTTT
.	TRBV5-1	.	TRBJ2-3	CASMEAGGTDTQYF	TGCGCCAGCATGGAGGCAGGGGGCACAGATACGCAGTATTTT
few	TRBV12-3/TRBV12-4	TRBD2	TRBJ2-1	CASSLVPASGSHEQFF	TGTGCCAGCAGTTTGGTCCCGGCTAGCGGGAGTCATGAGCAGTTCTTC
.	TRBV20-1	.	TRBJ2-7	CSARDRAPHEQYF	TGCAGTGCTAGAGACAGGGCCCCCCACGAGCAGTACTTC
few	TRBV14	.	TRBJ1-1	CASSRGPARAFF	TGTGCCAGCAGCCGCGGTCCCGCCCGGGCTTTCTTT
few	TRBV5-1	.	TRBJ2-1	CASSLLSLGTSYNEQFF	TGCGCCAGCAGCCTACTTTCCCTTGGGACTTCCTACAATGAGCAGTTCTTC
few	TRBV12-3/TRBV12-4	TRBD1	TRBJ2-1	CASSFGTGNSYNEQFF	TGTGCCAGCAGTTTTGGGACAGGGAACTCCTACAATGAGCAGTTCTTC
.	TRBV10-3	.	TRBJ1-1	CAIRPRALGTRDTEAFF	TGTGCCATCAGGCCTCGAGCCTTAGGAACAAGGGACACTGAAGCTTTCTTT
.	TRBV4-1	TRBD1	TRBJ2-7	CASSHLTGQGHYEQYF	TGCGCCAGCAGCCACCTCACGGGACAGGGGCACTACGAGCAGTACTTC
few	TRBV30	TRBD1	TRBJ1-5	CASQGTDSNQPQHF	TGTGCCTCGCAAGGGACAGATAGCAATCAGCCCCAGCATTTT
many	TRBV20-1	.	TRBJ1-1	CSARDLTVNTEAFF	TGCAGTGCTAGAGATCTGACGGTGAACACTGAAGCTTTCTTT
few	TRBV20-1	.	TRBJ2-7	CSARDQLRGRTYEQYF	TGCAGTGCTAGAGATCAGTTGAGGGGCCGAACCTACGAGCAGTACTTC
.	TRBV20-1	.	TRBJ1-1	CSARAGSQGYTEAFF	TGCAGTGCTAGGGCCGGGTCCCAGGGGTACACTGAAGCTTTCTTT
few	TRBV12-3/TRBV12-4	.	TRBJ2-1	CASGPAGSGRGEQFF	TGTGCCAGCGGACCAGCGGGCTCGGGAAGGGGGGAGCAGTTCTTC
.	TRBV6-5	TRBD1	TRBJ1-3	CASSYLTGVLNTIYF	TGTGCCAGCAGTTACCTAACAGGGGTGCTGAACACCATATATTTT
.	TRBV27	TRBD1	TRBJ1-2	CASSFLQGSGYTF	TGTGCCAGCAGTTTCTTACAGGGGAGCGGCTACACCTTC
.	TRBV4-1	.	TRBJ1-5	CASSQEPGASNQPQHF	TGCGCCAGCAGCCAAGAGCCCGGGGCGAGCAATCAGCCCCAGCATTTT
few	TRBV20-1	TRBD1	TRBJ2-1	CSALRDRGPNEQFF	TGCAGTGCTCTCCGGGACAGGGGGCCGAATGAGCAGTTCTTC
.	TRBV7-9	TRBD1	TRBJ2-7	CASSTDRDEQYF	TGTGCCAGCAGCACCGACAGGGACGAGCAGTACTTC
many	TRBV4-2	.	TRBJ2-4	CASSQRTWRDIQYF	TGTGCCAGCAGCCAGAGGACTTGGAGGGACATTCAGTACTTC
few	TRBV6-2/TRBV6-3	.	TRBJ2-1	CASSYYATRDTGHEQFF	TGTGCCAGCAGTTACTACGCCACCCGGGACACCGGCCATGAGCAGTTCTTC
few	TRBV7-2	TRBD1	TRBJ2-3	CASSSQPRGITDTQYF	TGTGCCAGCAGCAGCCAGCCCAGGGGGATTACAGATACGCAGTATTTT